The sequence of this T cell receptor (beta chain) was determined in a study of graft-versus-host responses after intestinal transplantation. V gave up 6 bases and J gave up 4 bases; unmatched junction bases: 4. Looked up from germline, CDR1 is MNHNS and CDR2 is SASEGT. This CDR3 has 13 amino acids. TCRdb's copy holds only in-frame clones and misses some; the assay was immunoSEQ multiplex PCR. The table includes just over 70,000 clones, nearly 85% detected once. This clone was recorded only once. As yet, its antigen is unknown. The clonotype originates from a human donor who was the organ donor for an intestinal transplant. Here the sequenced sample was unstimulated CD4+ T cells sorted from spleen or lymph node cells, taken before transplant. The J gene is TRBJ2-7, the V gene TRBV6-1, with 9 nucleotides matching TRBD2. The CDR3 loop reads CASSRLAEYEQYV. The DNA of the CDR3 is TGTGCCAGCAGCAGACTAGCGGAGTACGAGCAGTACGTC.